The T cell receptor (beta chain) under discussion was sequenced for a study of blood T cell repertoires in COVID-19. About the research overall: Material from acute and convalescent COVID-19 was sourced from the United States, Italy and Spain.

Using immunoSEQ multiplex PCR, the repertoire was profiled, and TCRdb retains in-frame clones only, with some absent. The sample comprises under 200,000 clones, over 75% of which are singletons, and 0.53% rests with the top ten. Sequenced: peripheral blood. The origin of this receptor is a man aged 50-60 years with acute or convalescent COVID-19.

CDR3 residues: CASSQARVTGELFF. CDR3 coding DNA: TGTGCCAGCAGTCAGGCCAGGGTCACCGGGGAGCTGTTTTTT. The genes are TRBV7-8 and TRBJ2-2; D may be TRBD1 (5 bases). The V and J ends lost 6 bases and 4 bases respectively, with 12 bases between them. Germline V gives CDR1 SGHVS, CDR2 FQNEAQ. This CDR3 region has 14 residues.